The clone carrying this TCR beta chain was picked up a small number of times. No antigen is known for it. The limits of the CDR3 on the DNA are not certain, so only TCRdb's listed CDR3 is given. The investigators amplified TCR beta CDR3 regions from RNA transcripts. Using the HTBI primer set, a first-round RT-PCR was run on the TCR CDR3. TCRdb used MiXCR to reprocess the multiplex PCR reads, holding one entry per CDR3 protein. The repertoire holds 300,000 to 450,000 distinct CDR3 sequences, more than 20% seen once, with around 70% in the top ten. This sample was taken from a study of T cells in Graves' hyperthyroidism and ophthalmopathy. Study results and limitations: Ophthalmopathy and stable hyperthyroidism were separated by a 13 V-J model.

Together with thyroid ultrasound, orbital computed tomography, serum thyroxine and TRAb, clinical symptoms were used for diagnoses. The CDR3 numbers 12 amino acids, ends counted. Per the germline V gene, CDR1 is MNHEY and CDR2 is SMNVEV (reference sequence). The source of this sequence is a man aged 50 to 60 with Graves' hyperthyroidism. The J gene is TRBJ2-1, the V gene TRBV27. The specimen was blood. This chain's CDR3 is CASSSSFNEQFF.